This TCR beta chain was sequenced in a study of patients and donors after allogeneic stem cell transplantation. One entry per CDR3 protein results from TCRdb running MiXCR on the RT-PCR reads. Of about 410,000 distinct CDR3 sequences detected, roughly 17% appear once; the ten largest clones hold just over 7%. This CDR3 has 14 residues. Germline CDR1 reads ENHRY; CDR2 reads SYGVKD. The germline V and J ends were trimmed by 6 bases and 6 bases, with 15 bases remaining between them. Sequenced sample: blood, either unsorted or a sorted T cell fraction (not recorded which). The TCR sequence derives from a human donor who was either an allogeneic HSCT recipient or a stem cell or donor lymphocyte infusion donor (not recorded which). It is not recorded whose cells these are; they may come from a transplant donor. The rearrangement joins TRBV10-3 to TRBJ2-1, with TRBD2 as a possible D gene (5 bases). The CDR3 nucleotides are TGTGCCATCAGCGGAAAGGCGGGTTTCAATGAGCAGTTCTTC. Translation: CAISGKAGFNEQFF.